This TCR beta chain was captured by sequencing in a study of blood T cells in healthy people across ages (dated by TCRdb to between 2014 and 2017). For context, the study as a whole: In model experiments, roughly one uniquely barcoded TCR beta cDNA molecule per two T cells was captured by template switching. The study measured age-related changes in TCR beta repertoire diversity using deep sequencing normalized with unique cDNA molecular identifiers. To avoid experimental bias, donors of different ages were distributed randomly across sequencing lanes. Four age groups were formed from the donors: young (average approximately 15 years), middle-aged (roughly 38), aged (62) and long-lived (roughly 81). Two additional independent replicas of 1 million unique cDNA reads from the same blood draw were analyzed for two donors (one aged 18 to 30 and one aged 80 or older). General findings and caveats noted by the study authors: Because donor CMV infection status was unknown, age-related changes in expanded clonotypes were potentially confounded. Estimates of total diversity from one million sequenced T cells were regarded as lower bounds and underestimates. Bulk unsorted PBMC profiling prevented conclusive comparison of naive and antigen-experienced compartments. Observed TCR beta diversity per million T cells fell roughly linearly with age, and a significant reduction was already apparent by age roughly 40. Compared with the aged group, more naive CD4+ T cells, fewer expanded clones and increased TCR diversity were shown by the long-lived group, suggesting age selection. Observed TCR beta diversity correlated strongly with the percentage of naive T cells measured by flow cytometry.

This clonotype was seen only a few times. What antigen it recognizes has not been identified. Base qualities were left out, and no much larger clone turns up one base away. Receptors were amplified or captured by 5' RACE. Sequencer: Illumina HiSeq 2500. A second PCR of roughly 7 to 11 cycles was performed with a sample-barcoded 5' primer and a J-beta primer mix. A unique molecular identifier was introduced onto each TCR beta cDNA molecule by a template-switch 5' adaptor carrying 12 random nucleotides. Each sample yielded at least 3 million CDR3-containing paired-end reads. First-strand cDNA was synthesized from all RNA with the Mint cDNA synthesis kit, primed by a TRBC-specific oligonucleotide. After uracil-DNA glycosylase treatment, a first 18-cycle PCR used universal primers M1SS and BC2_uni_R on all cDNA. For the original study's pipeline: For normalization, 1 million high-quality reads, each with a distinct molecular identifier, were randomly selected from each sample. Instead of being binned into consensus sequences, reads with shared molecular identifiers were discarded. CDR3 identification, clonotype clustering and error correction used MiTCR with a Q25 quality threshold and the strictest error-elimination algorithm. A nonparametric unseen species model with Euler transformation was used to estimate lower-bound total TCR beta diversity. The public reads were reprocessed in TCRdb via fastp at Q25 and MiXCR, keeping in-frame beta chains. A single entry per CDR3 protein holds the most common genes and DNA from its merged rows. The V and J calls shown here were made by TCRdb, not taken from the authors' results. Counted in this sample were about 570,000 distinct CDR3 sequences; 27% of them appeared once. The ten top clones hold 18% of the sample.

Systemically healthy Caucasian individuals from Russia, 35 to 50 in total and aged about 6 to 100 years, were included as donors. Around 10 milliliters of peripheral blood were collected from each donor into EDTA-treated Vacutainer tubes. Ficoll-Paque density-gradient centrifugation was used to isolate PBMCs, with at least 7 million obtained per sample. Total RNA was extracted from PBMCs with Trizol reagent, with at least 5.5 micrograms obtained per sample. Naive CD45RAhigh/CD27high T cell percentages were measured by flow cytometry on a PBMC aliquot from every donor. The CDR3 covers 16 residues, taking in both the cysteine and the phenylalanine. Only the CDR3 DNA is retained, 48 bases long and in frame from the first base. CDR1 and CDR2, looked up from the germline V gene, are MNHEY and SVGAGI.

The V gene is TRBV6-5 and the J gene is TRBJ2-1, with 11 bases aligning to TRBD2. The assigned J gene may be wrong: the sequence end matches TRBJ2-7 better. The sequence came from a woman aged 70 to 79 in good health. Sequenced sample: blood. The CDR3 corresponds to CASSYSLAGGFYEQYF. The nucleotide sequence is TGTGCCAGCAGTTACTCTCTAGCGGGGGGCTTCTACGAGCAGTACTTC.